The rows below give T cell receptor beta chains drawn from one sample of a study of cytomegalovirus exposure and HLA in healthy donors. Repertoires were generated with immunoSEQ multiplex PCR, while TCRdb's copy carries only in-frame clones and drops some. The sample has around 130,000 clones; 75% to 85% are singletons. The sequenced sample consisted of PBMCs. These receptors all stem from a man aged 30 to 39 in good health and CMV-seronegative. Both conserved end residues are part of each CDR3. Fields, in order: clone size, V gene, D gene, CDR3 length, J gene, CDR3 DNA, CDR3 protein. The D gene is left open where the match is weak. Clone size, where shown, is once, few, many, or a class for clones that have expanded.

clone_size: few; v_call: TRBV19; d_call: TRBD1; cdr3_length: 13; j_call: TRBJ1-2; cdr3_nt: TGTGCCAGTCGATTGGACAGGGGGGACGGCTACACCTTC; cdr3_aa: CASRLDRGDGYTF
clone_size: .; v_call: TRBV29-1; d_call: .; cdr3_length: 14; j_call: TRBJ1-1; cdr3_nt: TGCAGCGTTGAATTCTACCCCCGCGGCACTGAAGCTTTCTTT; cdr3_aa: CSVEFYPRGTEAFF
clone_size: .; v_call: TRBV6-6; d_call: .; cdr3_length: 14; j_call: TRBJ2-5; cdr3_nt: TGTGCCAGCAGTTACTCCGACAATGAAGAGACCCAGTACTTC; cdr3_aa: CASSYSDNEETQYF
clone_size: .; v_call: TRBV11-2; d_call: TRBD1; cdr3_length: 16; j_call: TRBJ1-4; cdr3_nt: TGTGCCAGCAGCTCTTCCTCGACAGGGATAAAGGAAAAACTGTTTTTT; cdr3_aa: CASSSSSTGIKEKLFF
clone_size: .; v_call: TRBV19; d_call: .; cdr3_length: 12; j_call: TRBJ2-2; cdr3_nt: TGTGCCAGTAGTATGCGAGCCGGGGAGCTGTTTTTT; cdr3_aa: CASSMRAGELFF
clone_size: few; v_call: TRBV19; d_call: .; cdr3_length: 16; j_call: TRBJ2-2; cdr3_nt: TGTGCCAGTAAGAGGTCGGGTCAGATTAACACCGGGGAGCTGTTTTTT; cdr3_aa: CASKRSGQINTGELFF
clone_size: .; v_call: TRBV7-9; d_call: .; cdr3_length: 14; j_call: TRBJ2-1; cdr3_nt: TGTGCCAGCAGCACTGGACAGAGGGGCTATGAGCAGTTCTTC; cdr3_aa: CASSTGQRGYEQFF
clone_size: once; v_call: TRBV29-1; d_call: TRBD1; cdr3_length: 13; j_call: TRBJ1-4; cdr3_nt: TGCAGCGTTGGACAGGGGACTAATGAAAAACTGTTTTTT; cdr3_aa: CSVGQGTNEKLFF
clone_size: .; v_call: TRBV27; d_call: TRBD1; cdr3_length: 14; j_call: TRBJ2-7; cdr3_nt: TGTGCCAGCAGTGCAGCCGGACAGGGTTACGAGCAGTACTTC; cdr3_aa: CASSAAGQGYEQYF
clone_size: .; v_call: TRBV27; d_call: TRBD1; cdr3_length: 15; j_call: TRBJ1-4; cdr3_nt: TGTGCCAGCAGTTTGATGGGGACAGGGTATGAAAAACTGTTTTTT; cdr3_aa: CASSLMGTGYEKLFF
clone_size: .; v_call: TRBV27; d_call: TRBD2; cdr3_length: 14; j_call: TRBJ2-7; cdr3_nt: TGTGCCAGCAGTTTACTAGCGGATATCTACGAGCAGTACTTC; cdr3_aa: CASSLLADIYEQYF
clone_size: once; v_call: TRBV11-2; d_call: .; cdr3_length: 16; j_call: TRBJ2-2; cdr3_nt: TGTGCCAGCAGCTTACTTGGACAGTTTGTGACCGGGGAGCTGTTTTTT; cdr3_aa: CASSLLGQFVTGELFF
clone_size: .; v_call: TRBV29-1; d_call: TRBD2; cdr3_length: 13; j_call: TRBJ2-1; cdr3_nt: TGCAGCGTCCAGGCGGGAGCCTACAATGAGCAGTTCTTC; cdr3_aa: CSVQAGAYNEQFF
clone_size: few; v_call: TRBV5-4; d_call: TRBD1; cdr3_length: 15; j_call: TRBJ2-1; cdr3_nt: TGTGCCAGCAGCTTGGATAGACAGGGGAACAATGAGCAGTTCTTC; cdr3_aa: CASSLDRQGNNEQFF
clone_size: few; v_call: TRBV11-2; d_call: TRBD1; cdr3_length: 18; j_call: TRBJ2-6; cdr3_nt: TGTGCCAGCAGCCCAGCACAGACAGGGGGCTCTGGGGCCAACGTCCTGACTTTC; cdr3_aa: CASSPAQTGGSGANVLTF
clone_size: few; v_call: TRBV28; d_call: .; cdr3_length: 15; j_call: TRBJ2-7; cdr3_nt: TGTGCCAGCATTCCTGACGAGACTCTTCCCTACGAGCAGTACTTC; cdr3_aa: CASIPDETLPYEQYF
clone_size: .; v_call: TRBV18; d_call: TRBD2; cdr3_length: 15; j_call: TRBJ2-7; cdr3_nt: TGTGCCAGCTCACGGCCTAGCGGGGCGGCCTACGAGCAGTACTTC; cdr3_aa: CASSRPSGAAYEQYF
clone_size: .; v_call: TRBV5-4; d_call: TRBD2; cdr3_length: 17; j_call: TRBJ2-1; cdr3_nt: TGTGCCAGCAGCTTCCCGGCTAGCGGGATAGTGGGGAATGAGCAGTTCTTC; cdr3_aa: CASSFPASGIVGNEQFF
clone_size: .; v_call: TRBV6-5; d_call: TRBD2; cdr3_length: 14; j_call: TRBJ2-3; cdr3_nt: TGTGCCAGCAGCCTTAGCGGGCCGGAGGATACGCAGTATTTT; cdr3_aa: CASSLSGPEDTQYF
clone_size: .; v_call: TRBV30; d_call: TRBD2; cdr3_length: 13; j_call: TRBJ2-1; cdr3_nt: TGTGCCTGGGAGCGGGGTCAGGCCAATGAGCAGTTCTTC; cdr3_aa: CAWERGQANEQFF
clone_size: .; v_call: TRBV7-9; d_call: .; cdr3_length: 16; j_call: TRBJ1-5; cdr3_nt: TGTGCCAGCAGTGCGGGGGGCCGGGGGGACAATCAGCCCCAGAATTTT; cdr3_aa: CASSAGGRGDNQPQNF
clone_size: .; v_call: TRBV6-1; d_call: TRBD1; cdr3_length: 16; j_call: TRBJ2-2; cdr3_nt: TGTGCCAGCAGTGAAGAGGGGACAGGGGGCTCCGGGGAGCTGTTTTTT; cdr3_aa: CASSEEGTGGSGELFF
clone_size: .; v_call: TRBV5-4; d_call: .; cdr3_length: 14; j_call: TRBJ2-7; cdr3_nt: TGTGCCAGCAGCTTGGAGGCAGGGTTAAACGAGCAGTACTTC; cdr3_aa: CASSLEAGLNEQYF
clone_size: few; v_call: TRBV27; d_call: TRBD1; cdr3_length: 14; j_call: TRBJ2-1; cdr3_nt: TGTGCCAGCACTCCGGGACAGGGGTACAATGAGCAGTTCTTC; cdr3_aa: CASTPGQGYNEQFF
clone_size: .; v_call: TRBV9; d_call: .; cdr3_length: 10; j_call: TRBJ1-2; cdr3_nt: TGTGCCAGCAGCGTAGGGTTGGAGACCTTC; cdr3_aa: CASSVGLETF
clone_size: .; v_call: TRBV19; d_call: .; cdr3_length: 14; j_call: TRBJ2-7; cdr3_nt: TGTGCCAGTAGATTGGGCCCGATAGAATCCGAGCAGTACTTC; cdr3_aa: CASRLGPIESEQYF
clone_size: once; v_call: TRBV29-1; d_call: .; cdr3_length: 14; j_call: TRBJ2-3; cdr3_nt: TGCAGCGTCTTAGGCGGAGAAAGCACAGATACGCAGTATTTT; cdr3_aa: CSVLGGESTDTQYF
clone_size: few; v_call: TRBV28; d_call: TRBD2; cdr3_length: 16; j_call: TRBJ2-7; cdr3_nt: TGTGCCAGCAGTAAAGGGGGCGGGAGGGGAGCCTACGAGCAGTACTTC; cdr3_aa: CASSKGGGRGAYEQYF
clone_size: once; v_call: TRBV30; d_call: .; cdr3_length: 17; j_call: TRBJ1-3; cdr3_nt: TGTGCCTGGAGTGTACAAACCGACAGAGTAACTGGAAACACCATATATTTT; cdr3_aa: CAWSVQTDRVTGNTIYF
clone_size: .; v_call: TRBV21-1; d_call: .; cdr3_length: 13; j_call: TRBJ1-5; cdr3_nt: TGTGCCAGCAGCAATTGGGGGGTTCAGCCCCAGCATTTT; cdr3_aa: CASSNWGVQPQHF
clone_size: .; v_call: TRBV28; d_call: TRBD1; cdr3_length: 15; j_call: TRBJ2-3; cdr3_nt: TGTGCCAGCAGTCTCAGGGGGCTTTCCACAGATACGCAGTATTTT; cdr3_aa: CASSLRGLSTDTQYF
clone_size: once; v_call: TRBV7-2; d_call: .; cdr3_length: 13; j_call: TRBJ1-2; cdr3_nt: TGTGCCAGCAGCTTATCAGGGATATATGGCTACACCTTC; cdr3_aa: CASSLSGIYGYTF
clone_size: .; v_call: TRBV7-9; d_call: .; cdr3_length: 15; j_call: TRBJ1-1; cdr3_nt: TGTGCCAGCAGCTTAGATGGGGGAGGTTGGACTGAAGCTTTCTTT; cdr3_aa: CASSLDGGGWTEAFF
clone_size: .; v_call: TRBV29-1; d_call: .; cdr3_length: 13; j_call: TRBJ1-1; cdr3_nt: TGCAGCGGGAGACCAGATACGAACACTGAAGCTTTCTTT; cdr3_aa: CSGRPDTNTEAFF
clone_size: .; v_call: TRBV2; d_call: TRBD1; cdr3_length: 16; j_call: TRBJ1-5; cdr3_nt: TGTGCCAGCAGACTCCATAGGACAGGGGGTCCTCAGCCCCAGCATTTT; cdr3_aa: CASRLHRTGGPQPQHF
clone_size: .; v_call: TRBV19; d_call: .; cdr3_length: 14; j_call: TRBJ2-3; cdr3_nt: TGTGCCAGTAGTGTCGGAGAGAAGGCAGATACGCAGTATTTT; cdr3_aa: CASSVGEKADTQYF
clone_size: .; v_call: TRBV6-1; d_call: .; cdr3_length: 17; j_call: TRBJ2-7; cdr3_nt: TGTGCCAGCAGTGAAGCGCAAGGGACACCGATACTCTACGAGCAGTACTTC; cdr3_aa: CASSEAQGTPILYEQYF
clone_size: .; v_call: TRBV7-9; d_call: TRBD2; cdr3_length: 17; j_call: TRBJ2-7; cdr3_nt: TGTGCCAGCAGCCCCCACCTCCGGGAGGGACGCTCCTACGAGCAGTACTTC; cdr3_aa: CASSPHLREGRSYEQYF
clone_size: .; v_call: TRBV28; d_call: .; cdr3_length: 14; j_call: TRBJ1-6; cdr3_nt: TGTGCCAGCAGTTTATTCTCCCTTCCTGGAGCCCTCCACTTT; cdr3_aa: CASSLFSLPGALHF
clone_size: .; v_call: TRBV28; d_call: TRBD1; cdr3_length: 16; j_call: TRBJ2-1; cdr3_nt: TGTGCCAGCAGTTTATTCAGGGGGTCCCCAAACAATGAGCAGTTCTTC; cdr3_aa: CASSLFRGSPNNEQFF
clone_size: .; v_call: TRBV11-2; d_call: TRBD2; cdr3_length: 17; j_call: TRBJ2-7; cdr3_nt: TGTGCCAGCAGCCCCGCCCGGGGACTAGCGGGCTCCTACGAGCAGTACTTC; cdr3_aa: CASSPARGLAGSYEQYF
clone_size: .; v_call: TRBV10-3; d_call: .; cdr3_length: 12; j_call: TRBJ1-5; cdr3_nt: TGTGCCATCAGTGAGACGGGACAGCCCCAGCATTTT; cdr3_aa: CAISETGQPQHF